This TCR beta chain derives from a study of T cell repertoires in cytomegalovirus infection (dated by TCRdb to about 2019). Broadly, across the study: Peptide stimulations targeted recently identified HLA-C-restricted CMV epitopes, whose presentation resists viral immunomodulation, together with well-studied HLA-B-restricted epitopes. Donor HLA type was relevant to the analysis, as public TCR beta signatures indicated carriage of CMV infection together with the matching HLA type.

V is clipped by 2 bases and J by 7 bases, and the sequence between their germline boundaries is 14 bases long. Reading the germline V gene gives CDR1 ENHRY and CDR2 SYGVKD. The CDR3 spans 15 residues, from the cysteine through the phenylalanine. The retained sequence is limited to the CDR3, 45 bases, with the frame set at the first base. The label giving this sample's treatment or condition can be read as: in vitro stimulation with specific CMV peptide epitopes to enrich CMV-specific T cells. TCRdb lists the instrument as Illumina HiSeq 1500. TCRdb reran the public reads through fastp at Q25 and MiXCR, keeping productive beta chains. Every entry covers one CDR3 protein and lists the most common genes and DNA from its rows. This sample holds approximately 76,000 distinct CDR3 sequences; around 25% were observed only once. Of the sample, 50% falls within the top ten clones. As regards this clonotype: Its antigen is unknown. No per-base quality is available; no much larger clone lies one base away.

The research as a whole found: In the ex vivo response, HLA-C-restricted CMV-specific TCR beta clonotypes were dominant, and in two of eight donors the single most frequent clonotype came from this HLA-C-restricted group. In both this cohort and an independent cohort of several hundred donors, the cumulative frequency of public TCR beta family members distinguished carriers of CMV infection plus the relevant HLA type.

The rearrangement joined TRBV10-3 to TRBJ2-2, with the D gene not clear enough to name. The sample here was CD8+ T cells from cultured PBMCs, taken from culture after CMV antigen stimulation. The source is a human donor in good health (CMV status not recorded). Some clones in this sample may be carry-over from other donors' samples. In nucleotides, the sequence is TGTGCCATCAGTGAGCCAGACTTTGCGAACGGGGAGCTGTTTTTT. Its protein is CAISEPDFANGELFF.